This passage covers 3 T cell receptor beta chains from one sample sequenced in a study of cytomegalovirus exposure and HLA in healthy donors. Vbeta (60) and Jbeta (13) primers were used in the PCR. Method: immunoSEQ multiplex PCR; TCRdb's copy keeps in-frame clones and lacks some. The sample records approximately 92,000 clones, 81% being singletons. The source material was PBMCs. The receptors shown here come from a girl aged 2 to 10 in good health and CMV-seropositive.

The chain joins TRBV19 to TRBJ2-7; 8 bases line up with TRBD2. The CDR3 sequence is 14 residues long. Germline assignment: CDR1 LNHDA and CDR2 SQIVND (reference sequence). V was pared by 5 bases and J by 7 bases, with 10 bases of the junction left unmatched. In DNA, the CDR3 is TGTGCCAGTAGTGTGACTAGCGTCTTCGAGGAGCAGTACTTC. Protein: CASSVTSVFEEQYF.

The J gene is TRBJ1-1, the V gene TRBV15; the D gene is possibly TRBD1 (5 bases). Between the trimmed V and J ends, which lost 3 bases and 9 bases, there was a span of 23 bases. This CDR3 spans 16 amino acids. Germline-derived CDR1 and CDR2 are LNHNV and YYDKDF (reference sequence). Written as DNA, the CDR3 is TGTGCCACCAGCAGCCACAAAACCGGACAAAGCCCGAAAGCTTTCTTT. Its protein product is CATSSHKTGQSPKAFF. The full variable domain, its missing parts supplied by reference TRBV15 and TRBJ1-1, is DAMVIQNPRYQVTQFGKPVTLSCSQTLNHNVMYWYQQKSSQAPKLLFHYYDKDFNNEADTPDNFQSRRPNTSFCFLDIRSPGLGDTAMYLCATSSHKTGQSPKAFFGQGTRLTVV.

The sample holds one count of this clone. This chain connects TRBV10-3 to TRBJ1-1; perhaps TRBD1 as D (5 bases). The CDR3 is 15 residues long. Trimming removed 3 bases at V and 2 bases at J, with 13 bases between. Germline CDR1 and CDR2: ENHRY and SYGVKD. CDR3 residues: CAISDVLGGNTEAFF. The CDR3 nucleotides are TGTGCCATCAGTGACGTGCTGGGGGGAAACACTGAAGCTTTCTTT.